These 5 T cell receptor beta chains originate from one sample sequenced in a study of blood T cell repertoires in COVID-19. Clones were read by immunoSEQ multiplex PCR, and TCRdb kept only the in-frame ones, dropping some. Of a few hundred thousand clones in the sample, roughly 88% are singletons; the top ten hold around 9.6%. The sequencing sample was made of peripheral blood. The receptors derive from a woman aged 70 to 79 with COVID-19, enrolled during active disease.

The chain links TRBV19 to TRBJ1-2; TRBD1 matches 8 bases. Germline trimming cut 3 bases from V and 4 bases from J; bases unmatched to any gene: 16. Germline CDR1 reads LNHDA; CDR2 reads SQIVND (reference sequence). This CDR3 has 18 amino acids. The CDR3 nucleotides are TGTGCCAGTAGTATCCGAGGAATTTTTGTAGGACAGGGCTATGGCTACACCTTC. This translates into CASSIRGIFVGQGYGYTF.

The chain combines TRBV5-4 with TRBJ2-7; tentatively, D is TRBD1 (6 bases). The CDR3 sequence is 14 residues long. Germline lookup yields CDR1 SGHNT and CDR2 YYREEE (reference sequence). The V gene lost 5 bases and the J gene lost 0 bases, with 12 bases spanning the gap. CDR3 DNA: TGTGCCAGCAGACCACGGGACACCTCCTACGAGCAGTACTTC. Amino acids: CASRPRDTSYEQYF.

The genes are TRBV5-5 and TRBJ2-3; TRBD2 matches at 9 bases. Per germline, CDR1 SGHKS and CDR2 YYEKEE (reference sequence). Unmatched junction bases numbered 5, after V lost 4 bases and J lost 2 bases. The CDR3 sequence is 15 residues long. The CDR3 DNA sequence: TGTGCCAGCAGCCCCCAGGGACTAGCCACAGATACGCAGTATTTT. Protein product: CASSPQGLATDTQYF.

This clone has just a few counts. The chain is built from TRBV2 and TRBJ2-7, with D perhaps matching TRBD1 (5 bases). With 2 bases removed from V and 6 bases from J, the gap between germline ends came to 8 bases. This CDR3 contains 12 residues. Germline V CDR1 and CDR2: SNHLY, FYNNEI. CDR3 region: CASSEPGPEQYF. The CDR3 nucleotides read TGTGCCAGCAGTGAACCAGGGCCCGAGCAGTACTTC.

The V gene is TRBV21-1, the J gene TRBJ2-7; the table's D call of TRBD2 was not tested on the DNA. TRBV21-1 represents a pseudogene. This CDR3 contains 21 residues. The CDR3 reads CASSARGTGGRLAGGDYEQYF. CDR3 coding DNA: TGTGCCAGCAGCGCCAGAGGGACAGGGGGTAGGCTAGCGGGAGGAGACTACGAGCAGTACTTC.